Included here is one T cell receptor (beta chain) sequence, with context. The sample is drawn from a study of blood T cell repertoires in COVID-19. Background on the study: The samples span acute and convalescent COVID-19 from the United States, Italy and Spain.

In the original processing: Amplification of reference gene primers was used by the study to estimate nucleated cell counts. Only in-frame clones appear in the TCRdb table, and some are missing; sequencing was by immunoSEQ multiplex PCR. From that table come the V and J calls and clone size; the DNA was used to work out D and trimming. Found here are a few hundred thousand clones, around nine tenths of them singletons; the top ten hold about 1.7%. From germline, CDR1 is SEHNR and CDR2 FQNEAQ (reference sequence). V lost 2 bases and J lost 4, with 8 bases in between. The CDR3 covers 13 residues. This receptor was taken from a woman aged 25 to 39 who had recovered from COVID-19. This chain connects TRBV7-9 to TRBJ1-1; a weak D match, TRBD1 (5 bases). Sequenced material: PBMCs or T cells enriched from blood (not recorded which). The CDR3 spells CASSLQGATEAFF. CDR3 in DNA: TGTGCCAGCAGCTTACAGGGTGCCACTGAAGCTTTCTTT.